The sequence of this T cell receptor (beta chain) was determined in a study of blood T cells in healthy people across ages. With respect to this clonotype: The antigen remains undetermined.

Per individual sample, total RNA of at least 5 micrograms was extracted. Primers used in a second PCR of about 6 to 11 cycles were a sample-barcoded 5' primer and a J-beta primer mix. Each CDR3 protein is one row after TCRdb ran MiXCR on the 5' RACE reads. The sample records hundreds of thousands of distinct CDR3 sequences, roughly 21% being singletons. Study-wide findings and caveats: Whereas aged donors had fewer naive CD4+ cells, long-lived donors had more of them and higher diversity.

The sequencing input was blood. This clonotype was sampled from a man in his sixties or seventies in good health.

This CDR3 is CASSSGGRLMDTEAFF. The CDR3, as DNA: TGTGCCAGCAGTTCAGGGGGAAGACTCATGGACACTGAAGCTTTCTTT. This chain connects TRBV6-5 to TRBJ1-1; 7 nucleotides match TRBD1. CDR3 size: 16 residues. Germline V lookup: CDR1 MNHEY, CDR2 SVGAGI. After removal of 4 bases from V and 3 bases from J, the junction contained 11 bases not matched to a gene.